One sample yielded the 5 T cell receptor beta chains listed below, sequenced in a study of shared clonotypes between healthy human individuals. The table came from immunoSEQ multiplex PCR; TCRdb's copy has only in-frame clones and leaves some out. The data show around 940,000 clones, around 80% seen once. The specimen sequenced was memory CD4+ T cells sorted from blood. As for subset: CD45RA-negative fraction. These receptors all stem from a man younger than 35 in good health.

The V and J genes are TRBV6-6 and TRBJ1-2, with 8 bases fitting TRBD1. V lost 2 bases and J lost 8; bases outside the gene matches: 10. Germline V lookup: CDR1 MNHNY, CDR2 SVGAGI (reference sequence). The CDR3 covers 15 residues. The CDR3 protein is CASSYGLTGEYGYTF. CDR3 DNA: TGTGCCAGCAGTTACGGTCTGACAGGGGAGTACGGCTACACCTTC.

This clone was recorded a few times. The chain links TRBV28 to TRBJ1-6; a possible D gene is TRBD1 (5 bases). Between the trimmed V and J ends, which lost 5 bases and 6 bases, there was a span of 20 bases. CDR3 length: 17 residues. The germline V gene has CDR1 MDHEN and CDR2 SYDVKM. CDR3 residues: CASSPGGVRRVNSPLHF. DNA for the CDR3: TGTGCCAGCAGTCCCGGGGGGGTTAGGCGTGTTAATTCACCCCTCCACTTT. Drawing the rest from reference TRBV28 and TRBJ1-6, the complete variable domain is DVKVTQSSRYLVKRTGEKVFLECVQDMDHENMFWYRQDPGLGLRLIYFSYDVKMKEKGDIPEGYSVSREKKERFSLILESASTNQTSMYLCASSPGGVRRVNSPLHFGNGTRLTVT.

V usage is TRBV18 and J usage is TRBJ1-2, with D possibly matching TRBD1 (6 bases). The CDR3 has 15 residues. Germline-derived CDR1 and CDR2 are KGHSH and LQKENI. V dropped 3 bases and J dropped 6 bases, with 17 bases sitting between them. CDR3 residues: CASSPGAQGLDGYTF. In DNA form, the CDR3 reads TGTGCCAGCTCACCGGGGGCGCAGGGATTGGATGGCTACACCTTC. The entire variable domain, with the rest obtained from reference TRBV18 and TRBJ1-2, is as follows: NAGVMQNPRHLVRRRGQEARLRCSPMKGHSHVYWYRQLPEEGLKFMVYLQKENIIDESGMPKERFSAEFPKEGPSILRIQQVVRGDSAAYFCASSPGAQGLDGYTFGSGTRLTVV.

The chain links TRBV2 to TRBJ1-6; tentative D call: TRBD1 (5 bases). Between the trimmed V and J ends, which lost 6 bases and 0 bases, there was a span of 15 bases. This CDR3 comprises 17 residues. CDR1 SNHLY and CDR2 FYNNEI come from the germline V gene. Here the CDR3 reads CASSGHRPSSYNSPLHF. CDR3 DNA: TGTGCCAGCAGCGGACACCGACCCAGCTCCTATAATTCACCCCTCCACTTT.

CDR3 region: CAWSEGTFKNIQYF. The CDR3 coding sequence is TGTGCCTGGAGTGAAGGGACCTTCAAAAACATTCAGTACTTC. The V call is TRBV30, the J call TRBJ2-4; D is perhaps TRBD1 or TRBD2 (5 bases each). The CDR3 loop spans 14 amino acids. V was clipped by 1 base and J by 3 bases, with 10 bases between them. Germline lookup yields CDR1 GTSNPN and CDR2 SVGIG (reference sequence).